Here is one TCR beta chain with its context. As yet, its antigen is unknown. V dropped 2 bases and J dropped 8 bases, with 16 bases sitting between them. CDR3 length: 15 residues. Germline V gene sequence: CDR1 GTSNPN, CDR2 SVGIG (reference sequence). The PCR was carried out with 60 Vbeta primers and 13 Jbeta primers. Authors' methods: A follow-up analysis tallied around 80 million unique TCR beta chains, roughly 11 million shared. Sequencing used immunoSEQ multiplex PCR; TCRdb keeps in-frame clones, though not all of them. The V and J calls and clone size are taken from that table; D and trimming were inferred from the DNA. The sample contains tens of thousands of clones, roughly 78% of which appear only once. The sample is drawn from a study of cytomegalovirus exposure and HLA in healthy donors. Study summary: An earlier analysis identified some 110 million unique TCR beta sequences in 170 million or so T cells. Study-wide points: A later analysis linked a missense DCLRE1C variant to TCR beta V- and J-gene trimming.

The sequence derives from a man aged 40-49 years in good health and CMV-seronegative. The sequenced material came from PBMCs. The chain links TRBV30 to TRBJ1-6, with D maybe TRBD1 (6 bases). The CDR3 DNA is TGTGCCTGGAGTAGGAACATTGGGGGCGATTCACCCCTCCACTTT. Translating gives CAWSRNIGGDSPLHF.